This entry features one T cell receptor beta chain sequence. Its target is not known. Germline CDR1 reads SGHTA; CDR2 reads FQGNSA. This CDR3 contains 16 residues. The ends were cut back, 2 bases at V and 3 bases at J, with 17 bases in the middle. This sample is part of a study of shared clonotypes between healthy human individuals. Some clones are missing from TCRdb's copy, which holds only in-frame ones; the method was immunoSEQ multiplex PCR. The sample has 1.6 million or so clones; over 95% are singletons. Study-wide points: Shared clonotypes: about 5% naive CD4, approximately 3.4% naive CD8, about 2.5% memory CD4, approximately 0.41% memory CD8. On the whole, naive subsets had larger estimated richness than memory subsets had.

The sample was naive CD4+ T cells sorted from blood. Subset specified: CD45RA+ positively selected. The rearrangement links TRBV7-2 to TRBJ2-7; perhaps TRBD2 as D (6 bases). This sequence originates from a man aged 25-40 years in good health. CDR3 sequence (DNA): TGTGCCAGCAGCTTACAAGGGTCCGGGAGCTACTACGAGCAGTACTTC. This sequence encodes CASSLQGSGSYYEQYF.